These 9 T cell receptor beta chains were all obtained from the same sample, sequenced in a study of blood T cell repertoires in COVID-19. Clones were sequenced by immunoSEQ multiplex PCR, and TCRdb holds only the in-frame ones, with some missing. The table lists over 600,000 clones, more than 80% of them singletons. The sequenced sample consisted of peripheral blood. Receptors were obtained from a woman aged 18 to 35 with acute or convalescent COVID-19.

The chain carries TRBV6-5 and TRBJ2-7, with D perhaps matching TRBD1 (5 bases). The CDR3 is 15 residues long. CDR1 is MNHEY, CDR2 SVGAGI, per germline. V dropped 6 bases and J dropped 3 bases, with 18 bases sitting between them. DNA of the CDR3: TGTGCCAGCAGCCCCTCGGACACGGACCTCTACGAGCAGTACTTC. This codes for CASSPSDTDLYEQYF.

The chain links TRBV5-4 to TRBJ1-2, with no clear D. The CDR3 covers 16 residues. The V gene's germline CDR1 is SGHNT and CDR2 YYREEE (reference sequence). With 3 bases removed from V and 3 bases from J, the gap between germline ends came to 18 bases. The chain's CDR3 is CASSSGRELTYYGYTF. The CDR3 DNA reads TGTGCCAGCAGCTCGGGTCGAGAGTTGACTTACTATGGCTACACCTTC.

The chain employs TRBV6-6 and TRBJ1-5; 10 bases line up with TRBD1. Per the germline V gene, CDR1 is MNHNY and CDR2 is SVGAGI (reference sequence). This CDR3 region has 16 residues. After removal of 5 bases from V and 4 bases from J, the junction contained 8 bases not matched to a gene. CDR3 bases: TGTGCCAGCAGTCAAGGACTGGACAGGGGGAATCAGCCCCAGCATTTT. It is translated as CASSQGLDRGNQPQHF.

The chain employs TRBV7-9 and TRBJ1-2; 8 bases match TRBD1. CDR1 and CDR2 from the germline V gene are SEHNR and FQNEAQ (reference sequence). The ends lost 5 bases at V and 7 bases at J; junction bases unmatched: 6. This CDR3 spans 13 amino acids. CDR3 DNA sequence: TGTGCCAGCAGCGCGGACAGGGAGTCTGGCTACACCTTC. This encodes CASSADRESGYTF.

The chain links TRBV7-8 to TRBJ2-5; TRBD2 might be the D (6 bases). Germline V CDR1 and CDR2: SGHVS, FQNEAQ. The CDR3 runs to 16 residues. Trimming removed 2 bases at V and 0 bases at J, with 13 bases between. CDR3 in DNA: TGTGCCAGCAGCTTAAGGGTAGCGGCGTACCAAGAGACCCAGTACTTC. This codes for CASSLRVAAYQETQYF.

Details on this clone: Other DNA sequences in the sample encode the same CDR3. This chain links TRBV5-1 with TRBJ1-1, with D uncertain. Germline CDR1 is SGHRS and CDR2 is YFSETQ. V dropped 4 bases and J dropped 5 bases, with 12 bases sitting between them. There are 13 residues in the CDR3. CDR3: CASSPEDGTEAFF. CDR3 bases: TGCGCCAGCAGCCCGGAGGACGGTACTGAAGCTTTCTTT.

The chain uses TRBV7-2 and TRBJ2-6, with D possibly TRBD2 on 5 matching bases. Germline V CDR1 and CDR2: SGHTA, FQGNSA. V lost 5 bases to trimming and J lost 3 bases, with 11 bases between them. The CDR3 loop spans 15 amino acids. The CDR3 sequence: CASSRGFGGANVLTF. CDR3 in DNA: TGTGCCAGCAGCCGCGGGTTCGGTGGGGCCAACGTCCTGACTTTC.

The chain recombines TRBV4-1 with TRBJ1-5; no clear D. The CDR3 runs to 15 residues. The germline V gene has CDR1 MGHRA and CDR2 YSYEKL. Trimming took 0 bases from V and 6 from J, leaving 12 bases between them. In DNA form, the CDR3 reads TGCGCCAGCAGCCAAGACGAATCAGGAGGTCAGCCCCAGCATTTT. Protein: CASSQDESGGQPQHF.

The J gene is TRBJ2-2, the V gene TRBV11-2; D is uncertain. The V and J ends lost 2 bases and 5 bases respectively, with 3 bases between them. This CDR3 is 12 amino acids long. The germline CDR1 and CDR2 sequences are SGHAT and FQNNGV. CDR3: CASSLQTGELFF. As DNA, the CDR3 is TGTGCCAGCAGCTTACAAACCGGGGAGCTGTTTTTT.